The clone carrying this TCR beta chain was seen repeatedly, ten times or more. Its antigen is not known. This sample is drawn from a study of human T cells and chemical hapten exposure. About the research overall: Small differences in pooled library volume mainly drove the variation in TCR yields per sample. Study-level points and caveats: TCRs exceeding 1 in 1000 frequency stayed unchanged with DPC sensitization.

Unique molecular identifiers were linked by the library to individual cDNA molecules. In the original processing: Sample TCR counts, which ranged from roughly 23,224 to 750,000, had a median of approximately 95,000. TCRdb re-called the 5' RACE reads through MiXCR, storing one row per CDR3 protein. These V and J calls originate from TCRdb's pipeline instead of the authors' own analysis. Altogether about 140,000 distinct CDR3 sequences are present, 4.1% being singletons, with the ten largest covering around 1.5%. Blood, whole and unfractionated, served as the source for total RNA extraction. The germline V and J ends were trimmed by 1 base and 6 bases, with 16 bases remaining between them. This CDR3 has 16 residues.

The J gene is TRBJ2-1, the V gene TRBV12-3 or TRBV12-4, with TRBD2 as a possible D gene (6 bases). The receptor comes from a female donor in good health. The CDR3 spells CASSLDSWGVTNEQFF. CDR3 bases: TGTGCCAGCAGTTTAGATTCGTGGGGGGTTACCAATGAGCAGTTCTTC.